The 12 T cell receptor beta chains reported below all come from one sample, sequenced in a study of blood T cells in healthy people across ages. Alongside a J-beta primer mix, a sample-barcoded 5' primer served in a second PCR lasting about 7 to 11 cycles. One entry per CDR3 protein, called by TCRdb with MiXCR from the 5' RACE reads. There are 380,000 or so distinct CDR3 sequences in the sample; more than 45% occur only once, and roughly 51% lies in the top ten. The sample comprised blood. These receptors all come from a man in his sixties in good health.

This clonotype has a handful of counts. This rearrangement joins TRBV19 to TRBJ2-5; 9 positions match TRBD2. This CDR3 contains 16 residues. Germline-derived CDR1 and CDR2 are LNHDA and SQIVND (reference sequence). Trimming took 1 base from V and 11 from J; bases not matched to a gene: 14. The CDR3 sequence is CASSIVAGGPSNEQYF. The CDR3 nucleotides are TGTGCCAGTAGTATAGTTGCGGGAGGGCCCAGCAATGAGCAGTACTTC.

This clonotype was seen many times. The J gene is TRBJ2-7, the V gene TRBV5-5; TRBD1 matches 7 bases. CDR1 and CDR2 (germline): SGHKS, YYEKEE (reference sequence). The CDR3 loop spans 18 amino acids. The V and J ends lost 3 bases and 2 bases, in that order; junction bases with no gene match: 17. CDR3: CASSSRFIDRVMAYEQYF. In nucleotides, the CDR3 is TGTGCCAGCAGCTCTCGTTTTATAGACAGGGTGATGGCCTACGAGCAGTACTTC.

This clonotype appeared a single time. The chain carries TRBV28 and TRBJ2-1; the match to TRBD2 covers 7 bases. After removal of 5 bases from V and 12 bases from J, the junction contained 19 bases not matched to a gene. The length of the CDR3 is 16 residues. Per germline, CDR1 MDHEN and CDR2 SYDVKM. The CDR3, as DNA: TGTGCCAGCAGTCCGAACGCGGGAGCGATGACAGATACGCAGTTCTTC. Translating gives CASSPNAGAMTDTQFF.

The rearrangement links TRBV2 to TRBJ1-5; D gene uncertain. Germline CDR1 is SNHLY and CDR2 is FYNNEI. V was pared by 5 bases and J by 0 bases, with 8 bases between. CDR3 length: 14 amino acids. CDR3 sequence (DNA): TGTGCCAGCAGTTTCGACGGTAGCAATCAGCCCCAGCATTTT. This translates into CASSFDGSNQPQHF.

The rearrangement uses TRBV9 and TRBJ2-5; possible D gene TRBD1, 6 bases. Trimming removed 0 bases at V and 2 bases at J, with 17 bases between. Germline CDR1 reads SGDLS; CDR2 reads YYNGEE. This CDR3 has 17 amino acids. This chain's CDR3 is CASSVATGQQPQETQYF. Here the CDR3 DNA reads TGTGCCAGCAGCGTAGCTACAGGGCAGCAGCCTCAAGAGACCCAGTACTTC.

The genes are TRBV29-1 and TRBJ2-5; D is possibly TRBD1 (6 bases). This CDR3 contains 12 residues. Germline CDR1 and CDR2: SQVTM and ANQGSEA. Trimming cost V 7 bases and J 5 bases, with 14 bases left between them. The CDR3 region has the DNA TGCAGCGCAGGACCCACAGGGGAGACCCAGTACTTC. This sequence encodes CSAGPTGETQYF.

The V gene is TRBV18, the J gene TRBJ1-2; possible D gene TRBD1, 6 bases. CDR1 and CDR2 (germline): KGHSH, LQKENI. With 2 bases removed from V and 2 bases from J, the gap between germline ends came to 21 bases. This CDR3 has 18 residues. The CDR3 here is CASSPRGTQKGGNYGYTF. DNA of the CDR3: TGTGCCAGCTCACCAAGAGGGACCCAAAAGGGGGGAAACTATGGCTACACCTTC.

The sample holds a few counts of this clonotype. The chain joins TRBV10-3 to TRBJ2-7; D remains unclear. The V end lost 4 bases, the J end lost 3 bases, and 10 bases lay between the germline ends. The germline V gene has CDR1 ENHRY and CDR2 SYGVKD. CDR3 size: 13 residues. The CDR3 DNA is TGTGCCATCAGTGGAACAGTAGGCTACGAGCAGTACTTC. It encodes CAISGTVGYEQYF.

The J gene is TRBJ2-7, the V gene TRBV20-1; a weak D match, TRBD1 (5 bases). The length of the CDR3 is 15 residues. Germline loops: CDR1 DFQATT, CDR2 SNEGSKA (reference sequence). Deletions cut 1 base from V and 3 bases from J, with 16 bases between. The chain's CDR3 is CSARARPGISYEQYF. CDR3 DNA: TGCAGTGCTAGAGCCCGGCCAGGGATAAGCTACGAGCAGTACTTC.

The rearrangement uses TRBV30 and TRBJ2-3; D is perhaps TRBD1 (5 bases). From germline, CDR1 is GTSNPN and CDR2 SVGIG (reference sequence). This CDR3 has 11 residues. V was cut by 8 bases and J by 5 bases, with 11 bases left in between. The CDR3 loop is CAGQTGDTQYF. The CDR3 DNA sequence: TGTGCCGGGCAAACAGGAGATACGCAGTATTTT.

This clonotype turned up a few times. This chain connects TRBV12-3 or TRBV12-4 to TRBJ2-3, with 7 bases aligning to TRBD1. This CDR3 spans 15 amino acids. The junction had 7 bases not matched to a gene; V was cut back by 6 bases and J by 1 base. The CDR3 reads CASSPWQGGTDTQYF. CDR3 DNA: TGTGCCAGCAGCCCTTGGCAGGGGGGCACAGATACGCAGTATTTT.

This clonotype was seen a few times. The V gene is TRBV30, the J gene TRBJ1-2; 8 positions match TRBD1. Germline V gives CDR1 GTSNPN, CDR2 SVGIG (reference sequence). The CDR3 contains 12 residues. CDR3 amino acids: CAAGQVSEGYTF. The CDR3, as DNA: TGTGCGGCGGGACAGGTCTCGGAGGGCTACACCTTC.